These T cell receptor beta chains were read from a single sample in a study of T cells in Graves' hyperthyroidism and ophthalmopathy. TCRdb re-called the multiplex PCR reads with MiXCR, one entry per CDR3 protein. The table has fewer than 110,000 distinct CDR3 sequences, around 50% seen once. The sample comprised blood. Receptor source: a middle-aged man with Graves' hyperthyroidism. Both conserved end residues are part of each CDR3. D genes are given only for firm matches. Size values are once, few and many counts, or a class for expanded clones, and some rows have none.

many	TRBV2	TRBD2	TRBJ2-5	TGTGCCAGCAGTGAATCCGGGGGGTCGAGGGAGACCCAGTACTTC	CASSESGGSRETQYF
.	TRBV15	TRBD1	TRBJ2-7	TGTGCCACCAGCGGAGGATCGGGACAGTACGAGCAGTGCTTC	CATSGGSGQYEQCF
few	TRBV6-1	.	TRBJ1-4	TGTGCCAGCAGTGGTACCAGTGCAGGGGCAACTAATGAAAAACTGTTTTTT	CASSGTSAGATNEKLFF
many	TRBV6-1	.	TRBJ2-2	TGTGCCAGCAGTGAAGCATCGGAGACCGGGGAGCTGTTTTTT	CASSEASETGELFF
.	TRBV7-9	TRBD1	TRBJ1-6	TGTGCCAGCAGCTCCGGGACAGGGTTGTCACCCCTCCACTTT	CASSSGTGLSPLHF
many	TRBV19	.	TRBJ1-5	TGTGCCAGTAGTATTGGGGGGCTCTATCAGCCCCAGCATTTT	CASSIGGLYQPQHF
.	TRBV15	.	TRBJ2-3	TGTGCCACCTCCACAGGGCGGACAGATACGCAGTATTTT	CATSTGRTDTQYF
.	TRBV7-2	.	TRBJ2-1	TGTGCCAGCAGTTCCCCTTCTACGCAGGGTAGTTTAAATGAGCAGTTCTTC	CASSSPSTQGSLNEQFF
many	TRBV20-1	TRBD2	TRBJ2-1	TGCAGTGCTAGCACTAGCGGATTATACAATGAGCAGTTCTTC	CSASTSGLYNEQFF
.	TRBV15	.	TRBJ2-5	TGTGCTAGGGGGAGCCAAGAGACCCAGTACTTC	CARGSQETQYF
.	TRBV9	.	TRBJ2-2	TGTGCCAGCAGCGTAGCTAGCTACTCTGGAAACAGAACGAACACCGGGGAGCTGTTTTTT	CASSVASYSGNRTNTGELFF
many	TRBV19	.	TRBJ2-3	TGTGCCAGTAACCTAAGGGCTAGCGGCACAGATACGCAGTATTTT	CASNLRASGTDTQYF
.	TRBV5-1	.	TRBJ1-6	TGCGCCAGCAGCCTCGAGGGCAATTCACCCCTCCACTTT	CASSLEGNSPLHF
many	TRBV28	TRBD1	TRBJ2-7	TGTGCCAGCAGGAACCCCGGGACAGGGGGCTACGAGCAGTACTTC	CASRNPGTGGYEQYF
many	TRBV9	TRBD2	TRBJ2-5	TGTGCCAGCAGCGTAGAGAGCGCGGGAGGGGAGACCCAGTACTTC	CASSVESAGGETQYF
.	TRBV18	.	TRBJ1-5	TGTGCCAGCTCAAAGGAAGCCACCTTTAGCAATCAGCCCCAGCATTTT	CASSKEATFSNQPQHF
many	TRBV20-1	TRBD2	TRBJ2-7	TGCAGTGCTAGTACTAGCGGGAACTACGAGCAGTACTTC	CSASTSGNYEQYF
.	TRBV7-3	TRBD1	TRBJ2-7	TGTGCCAGCAGCTCACAGGGGGGCTACGAGCAGTACTTC	CASSSQGGYEQYF
.	TRBV13	TRBD2	TRBJ2-2	TGTGCCAGCAGTCCAGAAGCGGGAGCACGGGGAGCTGTTTTT	CASSPEAGARGAVF
few	TRBV20-1	.	TRBJ2-3	TGCAGTGCTAGAACGAGCTCCTACAATGAGCAGTATTTT	CSARTSSYNEQYF
many	TRBV7-9	TRBD2	TRBJ2-3	TGTGCCAGCAGCCCTACGACTAGCAATGAAGATACGCAGTATTTT	CASSPTTSNEDTQYF